This TCR beta chain is drawn from a study of cytomegalovirus exposure and HLA in healthy donors. Primers: 60 Vbeta forward and 13 Jbeta reverse. Sequencing used immunoSEQ multiplex PCR; TCRdb keeps in-frame clones, though not all of them. The sample lists about 89,000 clones, 63% occurring once. This CDR3 is built from 20 residues. Looked up from germline, CDR1 is LGHNT and CDR2 is FRNRAP. J lost 4 bases, V lost 2 bases, and 15 bases had no gene match. This clonotype was obtained from a woman under 40 in good health and CMV-seronegative. Sequencing was done on a sample of PBMCs. J is TRBJ2-3 and V is TRBV12-5; 13 nucleotides match TRBD2. The CDR3 DNA follows: TGTGCTAGTGGTTTGCCCAGACTAGCGGGAGGCCGTATGAGGGCAGATACGCAGTATTTT. It translates to CASGLPRLAGGRMRADTQYF.